This is a list of T cell receptor beta chains from one sample in a study of blood T cell repertoires in COVID-19. Repertoires were generated with immunoSEQ multiplex PCR, while TCRdb's copy carries only in-frame clones and drops some. The sample comprises roughly 140,000 clones, roughly nine tenths of which are singletons, and approximately 2.8% rests with the top ten. The sample comprised peripheral blood. These TCRs come from a woman in her sixties or seventies with active COVID-19. The CDR3 runs from the conserved cysteine through the conserved F or W. D genes are given only for firm matches. Only part of the rows carry a size: once, few, many, or a class if the clone is expanded.

cdr3_length	d_call	v_call	clone_size	j_call	cdr3_aa	cdr3_nt
13	-	TRBV2	-	TRBJ1-6	CASSRDKGSPLHF	TGTGCCAGCAGTCGAGACAAGGGGTCACCCCTCCACTTT
15	TRBD2	TRBV27	-	TRBJ2-7	CASSLWGRRGDEQYF	TGTGCCAGCAGTTTATGGGGTAGGCGGGGGGACGAGCAGTACTTC
16	TRBD1	TRBV7-2	-	TRBJ1-5	CASSLKVGTGPQPQHF	TGTGCCAGCAGCTTAAAGGTTGGGACAGGGCCTCAGCCCCAGCATTTT
15	TRBD2	TRBV7-3	-	TRBJ2-7	CASSQGLAGYYEQYF	TGTGCCAGCAGCCAGGGACTAGCGGGTTACTACGAGCAGTACTTC
15	TRBD1	TRBV6-5	-	TRBJ2-3	CASSFDRDRTDTQYF	TGTGCCAGCAGTTTCGACAGGGATCGCACAGATACGCAGTATTTT
16	TRBD2	TRBV7-2	-	TRBJ2-3	CASSLQKGSSGGTQYF	TGTGCCAGCAGCTTACAGAAGGGGAGTAGCGGGGGTACGCAGTATTTT
14	TRBD1	TRBV7-3	-	TRBJ1-6	CASSPQGGQSPLHF	TGTGCCAGCAGCCCTCAGGGGGGTCAGTCACCCCTCCACTTT
17	TRBD2	TRBV9	-	TRBJ2-5	CASSVEPSGKGPETQYF	TGTGCCAGCAGCGTAGAGCCTAGCGGGAAAGGGCCAGAGACCCAGTACTTC
15	TRBD2	TRBV4-3	-	TRBJ2-7	CASSQLAGGAYEQYF	TGCGCCAGCAGCCAGCTAGCGGGAGGTGCCTACGAGCAGTACTTC
15	TRBD1	TRBV6-1	many	TRBJ2-1	CASSEDRDSLNEQFF	TGTGCCAGCAGTGAAGACCGGGACAGTCTTAATGAGCAGTTCTTC
15	TRBD1	TRBV4-2	-	TRBJ2-2	CASSQEGTATGELFF	TGTGCCAGCAGCCAAGAGGGGACAGCCACCGGGGAGCTGTTTTTT
13	-	TRBV28	-	TRBJ1-4	CASSWTAREKLFF	TGTGCCAGCAGTTGGACAGCCCGGGAAAAACTGTTTTTT
14	-	TRBV18	-	TRBJ2-7	CASSGDLGLGEQYF	TGTGCCAGCTCAGGGGACTTAGGCTTGGGGGAGCAGTACTTC
16	TRBD2	TRBV29-1	-	TRBJ2-3	CSVEGGSGAGTDTQYF	TGCAGCGTTGAGGGGGGGTCCGGGGCAGGCACAGATACGCAGTATTTT
14	-	TRBV21-1	-	TRBJ1-4	CASSKPATNEKLFF	TGTGCCAGCAGCAAACCGGCAACTAATGAAAAACTGTTTTTT
14	-	TRBV15	-	TRBJ2-7	CATSRDRDAFEQYF	TGTGCCACCAGCAGAGATAGAGATGCGTTCGAGCAGTACTTC
12	-	TRBV7-9	-	TRBJ2-5	CASTDMRETQYF	TGTGCCAGCACAGACATGAGAGAGACCCAGTACTTC
14	TRBD1	TRBV6-4	-	TRBJ2-7	CASRGTGKPYEQYF	TGTGCCAGCAGGGGGACAGGGAAACCCTACGAGCAGTACTTC
13	-	TRBV28	-	TRBJ2-7	CASSLRGGYEQYF	TGTGCCAGCAGTTTAAGAGGCGGCTACGAGCAGTACTTC
13	-	TRBV4-1	-	TRBJ1-6	CASSQDKGGYLHF	TGCGCCAGCAGCCAAGATAAAGGAGGGTACCTCCACTTT
12	TRBD1	TRBV2	-	TRBJ2-5	CASSAGGATQYF	TGTGCCAGCAGCGCAGGGGGAGCGACCCAGTACTTC
15	TRBD1	TRBV5-1	-	TRBJ2-3	CASTFRDRSTDTQYF	TGCGCCAGCACATTCCGGGACAGGAGCACAGATACGCAGTATTTT
17	-	TRBV18	few	TRBJ2-1	CASSQPLLAIIYNEQFF	TGTGCCAGCTCCCAACCCCTACTAGCAATTATATACAATGAGCAGTTCTTC
16	-	TRBV6-6	-	TRBJ2-3	CASSRSGPLEADTQYF	TGTGCCAGCAGTCGATCTGGGCCCCTGGAGGCAGATACGCAGTATTTT
13	-	TRBV5-8	-	TRBJ2-1	CASTDRVKGEQFF	TGTGCCAGCACGGACAGAGTGAAGGGTGAGCAGTTCTTC
12	-	TRBV7-9	-	TRBJ2-5	CASSAVAETQYF	TGTGCCAGCAGCGCGGTGGCGGAGACCCAGTACTTC
16	TRBD1	TRBV14	-	TRBJ1-2	CASSQDRGQDLYGYTF	TGTGCCAGCAGCCAAGATAGAGGACAGGACCTCTATGGCTACACCTTC
14	TRBD1	TRBV6-6	-	TRBJ2-2	CASSPQGDTGELFF	TGTGCCAGCAGCCCACAGGGGGACACCGGGGAGCTGTTTTTT
17	TRBD1	TRBV27	-	TRBJ2-3	CASSLSKGTGAADTQYF	TGTGCCAGCAGTTTATCTAAGGGGACAGGGGCGGCAGATACGCAGTATTTT
15	-	TRBV11-2	-	TRBJ1-1	CASSLDRSGYTEAFF	TGTGCCAGCAGCTTAGATCGGTCGGGATACACTGAAGCTTTCTTT
16	TRBD2	TRBV7-8	-	TRBJ2-3	CASSFGSGRATDTQYF	TGTGCCAGCAGCTTCGGTAGCGGGAGGGCCACAGATACGCAGTATTTT
19	-	TRBV7-9	once	TRBJ2-3	CASSLARRYRQGGTDTQYF	TGTGCCAGCAGCTTAGCGCGGCGGTACAGACAAGGGGGCACAGATACGCAGTATTTT
14	-	TRBV6-1	-	TRBJ1-3	CASSERGDGNTIYF	TGTGCCAGCAGTGAACGGGGAGACGGAAACACCATATATTTT
14	-	TRBV2	few	TRBJ2-7	CASSEATDPRGQYF	TGTGCCAGCAGTGAAGCTACAGACCCCCGTGGGCAGTACTTC
17	TRBD2	TRBV29-1	-	TRBJ2-1	CSVESGSGVSSYNEQFF	TGCAGCGTTGAAAGTGGAAGCGGGGTAAGCTCCTACAATGAGCAGTTCTTC
14	-	TRBV28	-	TRBJ1-6	CASSLESYNSPLHF	TGTGCCAGCAGTTTGGAGTCTTATAATTCACCCCTCCACTTT
15	-	TRBV7-3	-	TRBJ1-4	CASSLTGGATEKLFF	TGTGCCAGCAGCCTGACAGGAGGCGCTACGGAAAAACTGTTTTTT
15	TRBD1	TRBV9	-	TRBJ2-3	CASSPGQVGTDTQYF	TGTGCCAGCAGCCCGGGACAGGTAGGCACAGATACGCAGTATTTT
15	TRBD1	TRBV5-1	-	TRBJ1-2	CASSLGDSSNYGYTF	TGCGCCAGCAGCTTGGGGGACAGCTCTAACTATGGCTACACCTTC
16	TRBD2	TRBV10-3	-	TRBJ2-2	CAISDSGLPNTGELFF	TGTGCCATCAGTGATTCGGGACTACCGAACACCGGGGAGCTGTTTTTT
19	-	TRBV21-1	once	TRBJ2-4	CASSKEEDRSPLAKNIQYF	TGTGCCAGCAGCAAAGAGGAGGACAGGTCGCCATTAGCCAAAAACATTCAGTACTTC
17	-	TRBV7-2	few	TRBJ1-2	CASSSQDEAGHHYGYTF	TGTGCCAGCAGCTCACAAGATGAAGCCGGACACCACTATGGCTACACCTTC
15	TRBD2	TRBV6-5	-	TRBJ2-1	CASTEGLAGVREQFF	TGTGCCAGCACCGAGGGGCTAGCGGGAGTAAGAGAGCAGTTCTTC
13	-	TRBV18	-	TRBJ2-2	CASSSPNGGELFF	TGTGCCAGCTCAAGCCCAAACGGCGGGGAGCTGTTTTTT
15	TRBD1	TRBV6-1	-	TRBJ1-4	CASSEAGTGREKLFF	TGTGCCAGCAGTGAAGCCGGGACAGGACGAGAAAAACTGTTTTTT
16	-	TRBV28	-	TRBJ1-2	CASSLPPGGPIWGYTF	TGTGCCAGCAGTTTGCCTCCGGGGGGGCCAATATGGGGCTACACCTTC
16	TRBD2	TRBV27	once	TRBJ2-7	CASSYSGRRYSYEQYF	TGTGCCAGCAGTTATAGCGGGAGGAGATACTCCTACGAGCAGTACTTC